This is a list of T cell receptor beta chains from one sample in a study of T-cell reconstitution after alpha-beta-depleted transplantation in children. TCRdb itself ran the PCR reads through MiXCR, one entry per CDR3 protein. The profile shows about 300,000 distinct CDR3 sequences, almost 8% of them singletons. The input for sequencing was peripheral blood, taken 360 days after TCRalphabeta/CD19-depleted stem cell transplant. These receptors were collected from a female patient aged 2-9 years who had a stem cell transplant for Fanconi anemia, so the T cells may come from the graft donor. The conserved cysteine and the conserved F or W are not part of the CDR3 here. For some rows the clone size is stated as once, few or many, or as a class when expanded; others skip it.

j_call clone_size v_call cdr3_aa
TRBJ2-2 few TRBV20-1 SAREPSWRTSGAITELF
TRBJ2-7 many TRBV6-1 ATESPRDGSIEQY
TRBJ2-1 many TRBV7-2 ASSLAIEQF
TRBJ2-5 NA TRBV18 ASSPRASGGSVEETQY
TRBJ2-3 many TRBV11-2 ASSLAGQGADTQY
TRBJ2-3 many TRBV7-2 ASSLGSPLTDTQY
TRBJ1-6 few TRBV7-2 ASSSRDTGSSPLH
TRBJ1-1 many TRBV10-3 AITGQGNLDTEAF
TRBJ1-1 NA TRBV9 ASSEQVYTEAF
TRBJ2-3 many TRBV3-1 ASSQEGRLAGTDTQY
TRBJ2-1 few TRBV7-3 ASSSPGTIYNEQF
TRBJ2-3 NA TRBV27 ASSPGQITDTQY
TRBJ2-1 many TRBV20-1 SASGLVRTRSYNEQF
TRBJ1-1 many TRBV4-3 ASSQDLQGVTEAF
TRBJ1-3 few TRBV5-5 ASSIKGESSGNTIY
TRBJ2-3 many TRBV9 ASSVLRGNQGADTQY
TRBJ1-6 NA TRBV4-2 ASSFGITGGSNSPLH
TRBJ2-1 few TRBV7-9 ASSSLAGGPNEQF
TRBJ1-2 NA TRBV7-9 ASSLRQGKDGYT
TRBJ2-1 NA TRBV11-2 ASSSGLARNEQF
TRBJ1-2 few TRBV12-3/TRBV12-4 ASYHQSFYGYT
TRBJ2-1 few TRBV19 ASSILGVNEQF